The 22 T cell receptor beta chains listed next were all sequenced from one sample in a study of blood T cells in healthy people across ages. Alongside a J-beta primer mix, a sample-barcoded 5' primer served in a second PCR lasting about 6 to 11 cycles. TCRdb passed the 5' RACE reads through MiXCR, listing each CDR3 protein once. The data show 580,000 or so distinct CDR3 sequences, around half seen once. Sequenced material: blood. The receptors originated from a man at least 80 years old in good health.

DNA of the CDR3: TGTGCCAGCAGCCAAGATTATGAAACTAGTTCAGATACGCAGTATTTT. Protein sequence: CASSQDYETSSDTQYF. This rearrangement joins TRBV3-1 to TRBJ2-3; tentatively, D is TRBD2 (5 bases). Trimming took 0 bases from V and 4 from J, leaving 14 bases between them. Per germline, CDR1 LGHDT and CDR2 YNNKEL (reference sequence). This CDR3 has 16 residues.

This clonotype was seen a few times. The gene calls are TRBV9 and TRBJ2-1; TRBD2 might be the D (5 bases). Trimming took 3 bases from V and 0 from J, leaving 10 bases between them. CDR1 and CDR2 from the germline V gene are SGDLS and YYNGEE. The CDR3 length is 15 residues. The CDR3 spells CASSAPGSSYNEQFF. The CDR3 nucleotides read TGTGCCAGCAGCGCTCCGGGGAGCTCCTACAATGAGCAGTTCTTC.

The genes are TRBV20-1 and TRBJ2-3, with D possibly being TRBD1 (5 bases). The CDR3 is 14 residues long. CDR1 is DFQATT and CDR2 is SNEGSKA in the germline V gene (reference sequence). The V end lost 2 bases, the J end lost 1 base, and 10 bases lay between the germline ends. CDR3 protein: CSARLLQGTDTQYF. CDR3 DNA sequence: TGCAGTGCTAGACTCCTACAGGGCACAGATACGCAGTATTTT.

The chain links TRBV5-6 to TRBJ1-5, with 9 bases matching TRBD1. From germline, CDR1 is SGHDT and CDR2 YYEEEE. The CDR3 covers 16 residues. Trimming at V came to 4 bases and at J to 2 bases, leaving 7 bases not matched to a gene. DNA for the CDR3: TGTGCCAGCAGCCTGAAGGACAGGGGCGGCAATCAGCCCCAGCATTTT. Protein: CASSLKDRGGNQPQHF.

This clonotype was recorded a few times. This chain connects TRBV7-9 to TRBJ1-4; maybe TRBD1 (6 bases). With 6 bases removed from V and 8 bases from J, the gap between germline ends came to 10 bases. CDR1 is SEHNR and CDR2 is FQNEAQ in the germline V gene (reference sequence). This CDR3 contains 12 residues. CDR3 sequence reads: CASRQGFEKLFF. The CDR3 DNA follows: TGTGCCAGCAGACAGGGTTTCGAAAAACTGTTTTTT.

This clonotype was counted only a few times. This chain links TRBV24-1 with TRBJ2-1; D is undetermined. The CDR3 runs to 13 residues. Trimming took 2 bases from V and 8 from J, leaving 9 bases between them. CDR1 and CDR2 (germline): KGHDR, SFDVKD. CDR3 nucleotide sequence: TGTGCCACCAGTGATTCACACAAAGATGAGCAGTTCTTC. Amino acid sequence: CATSDSHKDEQFF.

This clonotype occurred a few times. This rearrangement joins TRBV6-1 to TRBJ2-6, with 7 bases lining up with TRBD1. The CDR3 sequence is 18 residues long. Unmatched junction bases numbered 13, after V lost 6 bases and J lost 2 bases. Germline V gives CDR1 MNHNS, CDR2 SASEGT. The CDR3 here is CASSTPGQRKAGANVLTF. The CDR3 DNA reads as TGTGCCAGCAGCACCCCGGGACAGAGAAAAGCTGGGGCCAACGTCCTGACTTTC.

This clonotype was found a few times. As DNA, the CDR3 is TGTGCCAGCAGCCCCCCGGTGGGGAGCCCAGATACGCAGTATTTT. This translates into CASSPPVGSPDTQYF. V gene TRBV7-2 combines with J gene TRBJ2-3; tentative D call: TRBD2 (5 bases). Trimming removed 5 bases at V and 4 bases at J, with 16 bases between. Germline V lookup: CDR1 SGHTA, CDR2 FQGNSA. The CDR3 is made up of 15 amino acids.

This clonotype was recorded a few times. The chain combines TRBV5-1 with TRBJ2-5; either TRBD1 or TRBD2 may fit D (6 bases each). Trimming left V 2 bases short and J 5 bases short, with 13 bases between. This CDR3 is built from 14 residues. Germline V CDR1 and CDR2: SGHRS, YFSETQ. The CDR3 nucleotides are TGCGCCAGCAGCTTACAGGGAGGCAGTGAGACCCAGTACTTC. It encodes CASSLQGGSETQYF.

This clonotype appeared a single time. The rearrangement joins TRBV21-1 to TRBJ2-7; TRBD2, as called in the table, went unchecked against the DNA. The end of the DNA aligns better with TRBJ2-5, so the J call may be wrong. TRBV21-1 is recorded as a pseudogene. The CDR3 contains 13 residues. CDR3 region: CASSKQGRETQYF. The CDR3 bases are TGTGCCAGCAGCAAACAGGGGAGGGAGACCCAGTACTTC.

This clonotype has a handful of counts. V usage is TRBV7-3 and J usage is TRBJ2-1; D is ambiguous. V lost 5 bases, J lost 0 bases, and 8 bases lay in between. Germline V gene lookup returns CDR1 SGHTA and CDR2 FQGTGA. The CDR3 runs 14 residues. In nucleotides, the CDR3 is TGTGCCAGCAGCGAGTATGGCTCCTACAATGAGCAGTTCTTC. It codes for CASSEYGSYNEQFF.

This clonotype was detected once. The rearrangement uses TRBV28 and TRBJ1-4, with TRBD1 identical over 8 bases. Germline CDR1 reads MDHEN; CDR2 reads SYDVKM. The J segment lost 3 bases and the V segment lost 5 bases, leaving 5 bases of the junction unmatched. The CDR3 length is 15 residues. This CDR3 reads CASSHPQGANEKLFF. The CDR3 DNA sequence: TGTGCCAGCAGTCACCCACAGGGGGCTAATGAAAAACTGTTTTTT. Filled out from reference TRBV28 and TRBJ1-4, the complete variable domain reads DVKVTQSSRYLVKRTGEKVFLECVQDMDHENMFWYRQDPGLGLRLIYFSYDVKMKEKGDIPEGYSVSREKKERFSLILESASTNQTSMYLCASSHPQGANEKLFFGSGTQLSVL.

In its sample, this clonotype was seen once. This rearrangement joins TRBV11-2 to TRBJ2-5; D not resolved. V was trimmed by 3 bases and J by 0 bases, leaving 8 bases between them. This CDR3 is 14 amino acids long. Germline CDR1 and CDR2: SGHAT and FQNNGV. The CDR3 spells CASSFTRNQETQYF. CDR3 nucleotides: TGTGCCAGCAGCTTTACCAGGAACCAAGAGACCCAGTACTTC.

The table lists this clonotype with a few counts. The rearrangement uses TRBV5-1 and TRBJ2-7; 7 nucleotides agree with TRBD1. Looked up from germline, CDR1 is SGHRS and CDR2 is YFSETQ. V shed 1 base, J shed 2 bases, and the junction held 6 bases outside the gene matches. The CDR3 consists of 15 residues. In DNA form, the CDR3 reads TGCGCCAGCAGCTTGACAGGGGCCCAGACCTACGAGCAGTACTTC. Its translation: CASSLTGAQTYEQYF.

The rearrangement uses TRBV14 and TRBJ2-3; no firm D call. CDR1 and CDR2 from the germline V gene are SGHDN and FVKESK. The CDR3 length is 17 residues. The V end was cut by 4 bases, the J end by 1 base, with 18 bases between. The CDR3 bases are TGTGCCAGCAGCCCTAACGCCCTAGGGTGGGGCACAGATACGCAGTATTTT. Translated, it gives CASSPNALGWGTDTQYF.

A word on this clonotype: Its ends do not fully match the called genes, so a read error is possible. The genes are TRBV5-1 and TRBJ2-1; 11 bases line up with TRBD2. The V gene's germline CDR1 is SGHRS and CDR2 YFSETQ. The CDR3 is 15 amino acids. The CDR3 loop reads CTSSPGLAVYNEQFF. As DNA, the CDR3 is TGCACCAGCAGCCCGGGACTAGCGGTCTACAATGAGCAGTTCTTC.

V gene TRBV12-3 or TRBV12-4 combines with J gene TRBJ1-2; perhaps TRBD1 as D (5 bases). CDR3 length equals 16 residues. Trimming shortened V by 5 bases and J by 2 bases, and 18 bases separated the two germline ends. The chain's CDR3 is CASSPGGSALNYGYTF. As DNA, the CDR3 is TGTGCCAGCAGTCCCGGGGGGTCGGCCCTCAACTATGGCTACACCTTC.

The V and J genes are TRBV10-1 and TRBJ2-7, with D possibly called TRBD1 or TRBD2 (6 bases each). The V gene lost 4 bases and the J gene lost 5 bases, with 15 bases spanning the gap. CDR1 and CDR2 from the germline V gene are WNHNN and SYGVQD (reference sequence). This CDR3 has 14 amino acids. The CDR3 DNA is TGCGCCAGCAGTGTAGGGGGGCTATCCCACGAGCAGTACTTC. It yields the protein CASSVGGLSHEQYF.

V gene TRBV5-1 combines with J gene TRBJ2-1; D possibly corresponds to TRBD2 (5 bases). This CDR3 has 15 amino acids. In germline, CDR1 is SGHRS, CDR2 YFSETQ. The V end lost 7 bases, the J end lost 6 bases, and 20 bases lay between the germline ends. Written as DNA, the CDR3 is TGCGCCAGCGGCCCGGGGTTGGGGTCCGGCAATGAGCAGTTCTTC. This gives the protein CASGPGLGSGNEQFF.

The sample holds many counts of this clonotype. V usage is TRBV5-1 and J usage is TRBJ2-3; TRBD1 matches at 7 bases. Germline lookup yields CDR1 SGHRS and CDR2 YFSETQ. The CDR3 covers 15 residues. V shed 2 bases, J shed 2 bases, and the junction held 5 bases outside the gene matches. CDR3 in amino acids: CASSLQGSNTDTQYF. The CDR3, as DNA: TGCGCCAGCAGCTTACAGGGGTCGAACACAGATACGCAGTATTTT.

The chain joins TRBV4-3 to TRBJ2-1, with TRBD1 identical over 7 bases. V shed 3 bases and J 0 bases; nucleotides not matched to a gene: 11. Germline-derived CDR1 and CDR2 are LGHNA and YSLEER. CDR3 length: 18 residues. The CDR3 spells CASSHEPPGQSSYNEQFF. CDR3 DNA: TGCGCCAGCAGCCATGAGCCGCCGGGACAGAGCTCCTACAATGAGCAGTTCTTC.

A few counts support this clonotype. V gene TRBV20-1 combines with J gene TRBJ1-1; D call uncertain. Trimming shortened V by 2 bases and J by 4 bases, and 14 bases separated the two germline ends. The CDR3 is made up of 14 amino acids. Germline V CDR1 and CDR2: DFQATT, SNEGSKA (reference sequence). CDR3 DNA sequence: TGCAGTGCTAGACGCAGGCCGCCGGGCACTGAAGCTTTCTTT. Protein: CSARRRPPGTEAFF.